This T cell receptor (beta chain) emerged from a study of T cells in localized non-small cell lung cancer. Study observations and caveats: Prolonged overall survival went with higher T cell density in the blood. Tumor showed lower T cell clonality than uninvolved adjacent lung, where it was highest. Since sequencing was restricted to only one region of the tumor, intratumor heterogeneity remains a possibility. Paired adjacent lung recovered a median approximately 57 of the top 100 tumor clones.

Method: immunoSEQ multiplex PCR; TCRdb's copy keeps in-frame clones and lacks some. The profile shows around 50,000 clones, approximately 80% of them singletons. Of note for this clone: Its antigen is still unknown.

The CDR3 contains 14 residues. Trimming stripped 1 base from V and 7 bases from J, with 11 bases between. Germline CDR1 is SGHTA and CDR2 is FQGNSA. The sequence was obtained from a female donor of 60 years or more with stage II squamous cell lung carcinoma. This material consisted of peripheral blood, taken before any cancer treatment. The chain links TRBV7-2 to TRBJ1-3; D uncertain. CDR3 nucleotide sequence: TGTGCCAGCAGCTTAGGGATGTTGGCCAACACCATATATTTT. Protein: CASSLGMLANTIYF. The entire variable domain, with the rest obtained from reference TRBV7-2 and TRBJ1-3, is as follows: GAGVSQSPSNKVTEKGKDVELRCDPISGHTALYWYRQSLGQGLEFLIYFQGNSAPDKSGLPSDRFSAERTGGSVSTLTIQRTQQEDSAVYLCASSLGMLANTIYFGEGSWLTVV.